Described below is a single TCR beta chain sequence and its context. The CDR3 runs 16 residues. Trimming removed 2 bases from V and 6 bases from J; junction bases left unmatched: 10. Germline V gene data show CDR1 as SGHTA and CDR2 as FQGNSA. This sample is part of a study of control samples from healthy donors and cancer patients. Assay: immunoSEQ multiplex PCR; the TCRdb copy retains only in-frame clones and omits some. Of some 110,000 clones listed, roughly four fifths are singletons. The receptor's source is a woman aged 45-60 years in good health. This chain connects TRBV7-2 to TRBJ2-7, with 10 bases matching TRBD1. The sequenced sample was blood. CDR3 in amino acids: CASSLRSGTGESEQYF. In nucleotides, the CDR3 is TGTGCCAGCAGCTTAAGGTCCGGGACAGGGGAAAGCGAGCAGTACTTC.